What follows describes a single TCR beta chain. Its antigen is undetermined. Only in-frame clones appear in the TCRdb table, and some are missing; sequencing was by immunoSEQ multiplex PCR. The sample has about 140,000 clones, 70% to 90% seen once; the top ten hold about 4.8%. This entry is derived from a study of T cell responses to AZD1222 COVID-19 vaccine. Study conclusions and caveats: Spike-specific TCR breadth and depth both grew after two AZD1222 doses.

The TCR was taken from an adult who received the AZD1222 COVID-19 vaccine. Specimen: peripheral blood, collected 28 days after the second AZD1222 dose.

As DNA, the CDR3 is TGTGCCAGCAGAAGGGGGTCTAGCTCCTATAATTCACCCCTCCACTTT. Its translation is CASRRGSSSYNSPLHF. V usage is TRBV11-2 and J usage is TRBJ1-6; possible D gene TRBD1, 6 bases. Deletions cut 6 bases from V and 0 bases from J, with 12 bases between. This CDR3 has 16 residues. Germline V gene sequence: CDR1 SGHAT, CDR2 FQNNGV.